A single sample is the source of the 17 T cell receptor beta chains below, sequenced in a study of T cell changes during pregnancy in multiple sclerosis. The assay was immunoSEQ multiplex PCR, and TCRdb's table has in-frame clones only and misses some. Of around 100,000 clones listed, 90% to 95% were seen once; the top ten hold more than 0.95%. The source was peripheral blood, collected in the second trimester of pregnancy. The receptors were gathered from a female donor with multiple sclerosis, enrolled in a pregnancy study.

V is TRBV7-2 and J is TRBJ2-7; a weak D match, TRBD2 (6 bases). Germline V gives CDR1 SGHTA, CDR2 FQGNSA. V shed 1 base and J shed 4 bases, with 11 bases lying between them. The CDR3 contains 14 residues. In DNA, the CDR3 is TGTGCCAGCAGCTTAGACGGGAGAGGTTACGAGCAGTACTTC. Amino acid sequence: CASSLDGRGYEQYF. Together with reference TRBV7-2 and TRBJ2-7, the CDR3 gives the full variable domain: GAGVSQSPSNKVTEKGKDVELRCDPISGHTALYWYRQSLGQGLEFLIYFQGNSAPDKSGLPSDRFSAERTGGSVSTLTIQRTQQEDSAVYLCASSLDGRGYEQYFGPGTRLTVT.

The rearrangement joins TRBV5-4 to TRBJ2-2; TRBD1 aligns across 10 bases. The V gene end was trimmed by 7 bases and the J gene end by 5 bases; junction bases not matched to a gene: 8. This CDR3 contains 15 residues. Germline CDR1 SGHNT, CDR2 YYREEE (reference sequence). The CDR3 DNA reads TGTGCCAGCGAGGACAGGGGGGTTGGGACCGGGGAGCTGTTTTTT. This codes for CASEDRGVGTGELFF.

The chain links TRBV30 to TRBJ1-3; no definite D call. Deletions cut 0 bases from V and 3 bases from J, with 12 bases between. The germline CDR1 and CDR2 sequences are GTSNPN and SVGIG (reference sequence). The CDR3 covers 15 residues. The CDR3 region is CAWSVPTGSGNTIYF. DNA of the CDR3: TGTGCCTGGAGTGTACCGACTGGGAGTGGAAACACCATATATTTT.

The chain has TRBV4-1 and TRBJ2-2; 11 positions match TRBD1. Looked up from germline, CDR1 is MGHRA and CDR2 is YSYEKL. J gave up 5 bases and V 4 bases, and 6 bases lay outside the gene matches. The CDR3 contains 16 residues. CDR3: CASSRTGGGGTGELFF. The CDR3, as DNA: TGCGCCAGCAGCCGGACAGGGGGCGGGGGGACCGGGGAGCTGTTTTTT.

J is TRBJ1-5 and V is TRBV7-2, with D perhaps matching TRBD1 (5 bases). Germline assignment: CDR1 SGHTA and CDR2 FQGNSA. Trimming removed 1 base from V and 0 bases from J, with 7 bases in between. This CDR3 is built from 15 residues. The CDR3 DNA follows: TGTGCCAGCAGCTTAGGACAGAATAGCAATCAGCCCCAGCATTTT. Its translation is CASSLGQNSNQPQHF.

This chain links TRBV5-6 with TRBJ2-1; 10 nucleotides line up with TRBD2. This CDR3 has 18 amino acids. Trimming cost V 0 bases and J 4 bases; bases outside gene matches: 10. Germline CDR1 reads SGHDT; CDR2 reads YYEEEE. CDR3 in amino acids: CASSLGPSGGVLYNEQFF. The CDR3 DNA sequence: TGTGCCAGCAGCTTGGGGCCAAGCGGGGGGGTTCTTTACAATGAGCAGTTCTTC.

The V call is TRBV14, the J call TRBJ2-7, with 10 bases fitting TRBD2. The V and J ends lost 8 bases and 6 bases, in that order; junction bases with no gene match: 7. The CDR3 consists of 13 residues. Looked up from germline, CDR1 is SGHDN and CDR2 is FVKESK. The CDR3: CASGVAGGSEQYF. CDR3 nucleotide sequence: TGTGCCAGCGGGGTAGCGGGAGGCAGCGAGCAGTACTTC.

The rearrangement uses TRBV19 and TRBJ1-4; D remains unclear. The V end lost 3 bases, the J end lost 8 bases, and 16 bases lay between the germline ends. The CDR3 spans 15 residues. Germline lookup yields CDR1 LNHDA and CDR2 SQIVND (reference sequence). In DNA form, the CDR3 reads TGTGCCAGTAGTATCGGTGGTCAGGTTCGGGAAAAACTGTTTTTT. This translates into CASSIGGQVREKLFF. The whole variable domain, remainder taken from reference TRBV19 and TRBJ1-4, is DGGITQSPKYLFRKEGQNVTLSCEQNLNHDAMYWYRQDPGQGLRLIYYSQIVNDFQKGDIAEGYSVSREKKESFPLTVTSAQKNPTAFYLCASSIGGQVREKLFFGSGTQLSVL.

The V gene is TRBV28, the J gene TRBJ1-2, with TRBD1 matching 12 bases. The CDR3 runs to 18 residues. J lost 4 bases, V lost 6 bases, and 15 bases had no gene match. From germline, CDR1 is MDHEN and CDR2 SYDVKM. CDR3 nucleotide sequence: TGTGCCAGCAGCGCCGGGACAGGGGGCGCACGAAGCGGCTATGGCTACACCTTC. It codes for CASSAGTGGARSGYGYTF.

This chain joins TRBV27 and TRBJ1-1; D might be TRBD1 (5 bases). CDR1 and CDR2 from the germline V gene are MNHEY and SMNVEV (reference sequence). The CDR3 consists of 13 residues. Between the trimmed V and J ends, which lost 4 bases and 0 bases, there was a span of 6 bases. This chain's CDR3 is CASSSGMNTEAFF. The CDR3 DNA is TGTGCCAGCAGTTCAGGGATGAACACTGAAGCTTTCTTT.

The chain recombines TRBV9 with TRBJ2-3, with a tentative D call TRBD2 (6 bases). Per the germline V gene, CDR1 is SGDLS and CDR2 is YYNGEE. There are 16 residues in the CDR3. Trimming left V 3 bases short and J 0 bases short, with 14 bases between. CDR3 in amino acids: CASSGPRGSSTDTQYF. The CDR3 coding sequence is TGTGCCAGCAGCGGCCCGCGGGGTTCTAGCACAGATACGCAGTATTTT.

This chain uses TRBV4-1 with TRBJ1-1; 11 bases fit TRBD1. CDR1 and CDR2 (germline): MGHRA, YSYEKL. This CDR3 contains 17 residues. V lost 0 bases to trimming and J lost 5 bases; unmatched junction nucleotides: 8. The CDR3 protein is CASSQDKKGQGGTEAFF. Here the CDR3 DNA reads TGCGCCAGCAGCCAAGATAAAAAGGGACAGGGGGGGACTGAAGCTTTCTTT.

The CDR3 DNA reads TGTGCCACCAGCAGAGAGTTGGCGCCAGGGGCTGGCTACACCTTC. Protein sequence: CATSRELAPGAGYTF. The J gene is TRBJ1-2, the V gene TRBV15; tentatively, D is TRBD1 (6 bases). Trimming took 0 bases from V and 7 from J, leaving 15 bases between them. This CDR3 region has 15 residues. From germline, CDR1 is LNHNV and CDR2 YYDKDF (reference sequence).

The chain carries TRBV5-4 and TRBJ1-4, with a possible D match to TRBD1 (5 bases). Trimming removed 0 bases from V and 8 bases from J, with 11 bases in between. Looked up from germline, CDR1 is SGHNT and CDR2 is YYREEE (reference sequence). The CDR3 consists of 14 residues. Here the CDR3 reads CASSLAGVEEKLFF. CDR3 nucleotides: TGTGCCAGCAGCTTGGCGGGGGTTGAAGAAAAACTGTTTTTT.

The genes are TRBV7-9 and TRBJ1-1, with D possibly TRBD1 on 6 matching bases. Between the trimmed V and J ends, which lost 5 bases and 3 bases, there was a span of 10 bases. Germline CDR1 SEHNR, CDR2 FQNEAQ (reference sequence). The CDR3 spans 13 residues. CDR3 sequence (DNA): TGTGCCAGCAGCCGCCCAGGGGACACTGAAGCTTTCTTT. It specifies CASSRPGDTEAFF.

This clone was counted only a few times. V gene TRBV7-2 combines with J gene TRBJ1-6; tentative D call: TRBD1 (5 bases). The CDR3 sequence is 15 residues long. V was cut by 5 bases and J by 8 bases, with 16 bases left in between. The germline V gene has CDR1 SGHTA and CDR2 FQGNSA. Here the CDR3 reads CASSPRAGYDSPLHF. CDR3 DNA: TGTGCCAGCAGCCCCAGGGCGGGGTATGATTCACCCCTCCACTTT. The full variable domain, with the rest looked up from reference TRBV7-2 and TRBJ1-6, is GAGVSQSPSNKVTEKGKDVELRCDPISGHTALYWYRQSLGQGLEFLIYFQGNSAPDKSGLPSDRFSAERTGGSVSTLTIQRTQQEDSAVYLCASSPRAGYDSPLHFGNGTRLTVT.

The CDR3 spells CSVEDRDSGNTIYF. The CDR3 bases are TGCAGCGTTGAAGACAGGGACTCTGGAAACACCATATATTTT. The rearrangement uses TRBV29-1 and TRBJ1-3, with D perhaps matching TRBD1 (5 bases). Trimming took off 0 bases at V and 0 bases at J, with 6 bases between the two ends. Germline V CDR1 and CDR2: SQVTM, ANQGSEA. The CDR3 has 14 amino acids.